Listed here are 21 T cell receptor beta chains from one sample, sequenced in a study of early T cells in non-severe SARS-CoV-2 infection. A single record per CDR3 protein comes from TCRdb applying MiXCR to the 5' RACE reads. The sample shows 85,000 to 90,000 distinct CDR3 sequences, roughly 15% of them seen only once. The sequenced sample was whole blood. These receptors originate from an adult who was a healthcare worker with PCR-confirmed SARS-CoV-2 infection or an uninfected control (not recorded which).

The chain combines TRBV10-3 with TRBJ1-3, with D unresolved. The CDR3 is 13 amino acids. Deletions cut 6 bases from V and 0 bases from J, with 6 bases between. CDR1 is ENHRY and CDR2 is SYGVKD in the germline V gene. The CDR3 DNA sequence: TGTGCCATCAGACCCTACTCTGGAAACACCATATATTTT. Its translation is CAIRPYSGNTIYF.

There are many counts of this clonotype. The rearrangement uses TRBV29-1 and TRBJ2-7; 8 bases map to TRBD1. V lost 2 bases, J lost 3 bases, and 6 bases stayed unmatched. The CDR3 runs to 14 residues. Germline CDR1 and CDR2: SQVTM and ANQGSEA. The CDR3 sequence is CSVEPLGQDYEQYV. For the CDR3, the DNA is TGCAGCGTTGAACCGCTGGGACAGGACTACGAGCAGTACGTC.

The CDR3 protein is CASSFPENTGELFF. As DNA, the CDR3 is TGCGCCAGCAGCTTCCCAGAGAACACCGGGGAGCTGTTTTTT. The chain couples TRBV5-1 to TRBJ2-2; D unclear. V lost 2 bases and J 1 base, leaving 6 bases between the germline ends. CDR3 length equals 14 residues. CDR1 and CDR2 from the germline V gene are SGHRS and YFSETQ.

This clonotype appeared a few times. V is TRBV12-3 or TRBV12-4 and J is TRBJ2-2; 8 nucleotides line up with TRBD1. This CDR3 spans 14 amino acids. Unmatched junction bases numbered 3, after V lost 8 bases and J lost 1 base. CDR3 region: CASLGQGNTGELFF. DNA for the CDR3: TGTGCCAGCTTAGGACAGGGGAACACCGGGGAGCTGTTTTTT.

This clonotype was picked up a small number of times. This chain joins TRBV12-3 or TRBV12-4 and TRBJ1-2, with 9 bases matching TRBD1. The junction had 3 bases not matched to a gene; V was cut back by 2 bases and J by 2 bases. This CDR3 contains 15 residues. The CDR3 spells CASSLTDRGNYGYTF. The CDR3 DNA is TGTGCCAGCAGTTTAACGGACAGGGGAAACTATGGCTACACCTTC.

In regard to this clonotype: This may be a read error, as it is one base from a much larger clone. The CDR3 bases are TGTGCCAGCAGTAGGGACAGGGTGGGCTATGGCCACACCTTC. Amino acid sequence: CASSRDRVGYGHTF. The rearrangement links TRBV27 to TRBJ1-2, with 9 bases lining up with TRBD1. Germline V gene sequence: CDR1 MNHEY, CDR2 SMNVEV (reference sequence). The CDR3 consists of 14 residues.

The sample holds a few counts of this clonotype. The CDR3 spells CASSVEEGLNEKLFF. The CDR3 DNA is TGTGCCAGCAGCGTAGAAGAGGGCCTTAATGAAAAACTGTTTTTT. V is TRBV9 and J is TRBJ1-4; D uncertain. Germline V CDR1 and CDR2: SGDLS, YYNGEE. This CDR3 is 15 amino acids long. V shed 0 bases and J shed 4 bases, with 10 bases lying between them. Supplemented by reference TRBV9 and TRBJ1-4, the full variable domain reads DSGVTQTPKHLITATGQRVTLRCSPRSGDLSVYWYQQSLDQGLQFLIQYYNGEERAKGNILERFSAQQFPDLHSELNLSSLELGDSALYFCASSVEEGLNEKLFFGSGTQLSVL.

The chain joins TRBV2 to TRBJ2-1; 13 bases fit TRBD2. This CDR3 comprises 16 residues. The V gene's germline CDR1 is SNHLY and CDR2 FYNNEI. V lost 3 bases to trimming and J lost 9 bases; unmatched junction nucleotides: 8. CDR3 nucleotides: TGTGCCAGCAGTGATCGTACTAGCGGGGGGGCCTCTGAGCAGTTCTTC. This sequence encodes CASSDRTSGGASEQFF.

The chain employs TRBV5-6 and TRBJ2-2; TRBD2 aligns across 13 bases. V gave up 7 bases and J gave up 0 bases; unmatched junction bases: 9. Germline CDR1 and CDR2: SGHDT and YYEEEE. This CDR3 region has 18 residues. DNA of the CDR3: TGTGCCAGCCGACTAGCGGGGGGACCTATCGCGAACACCGGGGAGCTGTTTTTT. Protein product: CASRLAGGPIANTGELFF.

The gene calls are TRBV19 and TRBJ2-1; the match to TRBD1 covers 7 bases. CDR1 and CDR2 (germline): LNHDA, SQIVND (reference sequence). V was pared by 4 bases and J by 13 bases, with 16 bases of the junction left unmatched. The length of the CDR3 is 15 residues. The CDR3 is CASSRPGTAPDLQFF. DNA of the CDR3: TGTGCCAGTAGTAGACCCGGGACAGCACCCGACCTACAGTTCTTC.

At least ten counts were recorded for this clonotype. This chain links TRBV29-1 with TRBJ2-3, with D possibly being TRBD2 (7 bases). Trimming left V 3 bases short and J 3 bases short, with 16 bases between. The germline V gene encodes CDR1 SQVTM and CDR2 ANQGSEA. This CDR3 region has 15 residues. The CDR3 spells CSVDQGRGTTDTQYF. The CDR3 DNA sequence: TGCAGCGTTGATCAGGGGAGGGGTACAACAGATACGCAGTATTTT.

The chain recombines TRBV27 with TRBJ2-3, with TRBD2 matching 8 bases. The CDR3 extends over 16 amino acids. V gave up 0 bases and J gave up 0 bases; unmatched junction bases: 2. Germline values: CDR1 MNHEY, CDR2 SMNVEV (reference sequence). DNA for the CDR3: TGTGCCAGCAGTTTATCCGGACTAGCCAGCACAGATACGCAGTATTTT. This gives the protein CASSLSGLASTDTQYF.

As to this clonotype: Given a much more abundant clone one base away, this may be a read error. The chain combines TRBV25-1 with TRBJ2-5, with unresolved D. CDR3 size: 15 residues. Looked up from germline, CDR1 is MGHDK and CDR2 is SYGVNS. The V and J ends lost 0 bases and 5 bases respectively, with 13 bases between them. CDR3 DNA: TGTGCCAGCAGTGAATACACGGTTACCATGGAGACCCAGTACTTC. Protein: CASSEYTVTMETQYF.

This clonotype was seen more than once but under ten times. This chain connects TRBV5-1 to TRBJ1-1; D unclear. The germline CDR1 and CDR2 sequences are SGHRS and YFSETQ. V was pared by 0 bases and J by 8 bases, with 5 bases between. The CDR3 is made up of 11 amino acids. The CDR3 DNA reads TGCGCCAGCAGCTTGGCAGGAGAAGCTTTCTTT. Its protein product is CASSLAGEAFF.

This chain uses TRBV12-3 or TRBV12-4 with TRBJ2-3, with TRBD2 matching over 8 bases. Losses at the gene ends were 4 bases for V and 5 bases for J; bases not matched to a gene: 14. This CDR3 spans 17 amino acids. As DNA, the CDR3 is TGTGCCAGCAGTTCCCGGAGGGGGGTAGCGGGGAAAGATACGCAGTATTTT. The encoded protein is CASSSRRGVAGKDTQYF.

This clonotype was seen a handful of times. The V gene is TRBV5-1, the J gene TRBJ2-3, with D maybe TRBD2 (5 bases). The germline V gene encodes CDR1 SGHRS and CDR2 YFSETQ. The CDR3 runs to 14 residues. Deletions cut 4 bases from V and 2 bases from J, with 11 bases between. The CDR3 region has the DNA TGCGCCAGCAGCAACGACTACTTCACAGATACGCAGTATTTT. It yields the protein CASSNDYFTDTQYF.

This clonotype was counted many times. The V call is TRBV11-2, the J call TRBJ2-5, with TRBD2 identical over 7 bases. The germline V gene has CDR1 SGHAT and CDR2 FQNNGV. The ends lost 4 bases at V and 1 base at J; junction bases unmatched: 3. This CDR3 is 14 amino acids long. CDR3 region: CASSWGGGQETQYF. The CDR3 nucleotides are TGTGCCAGCAGCTGGGGGGGAGGCCAAGAGACCCAGTACTTC.

This clonotype was counted a few times. This chain links TRBV5-1 with TRBJ1-2; D remains ambiguous. V shed 1 base and J shed 2 bases, with 18 bases lying between them. The CDR3 totals 17 residues. CDR1 and CDR2 from the germline V gene are SGHRS and YFSETQ. Here the CDR3 reads CASSLNGARTLNYGYTF. CDR3 DNA: TGCGCCAGCAGCTTGAACGGCGCCCGGACCCTCAACTATGGCTACACCTTC.

The J gene is TRBJ1-2, the V gene TRBV29-1; maybe TRBD1 (6 bases). Germline CDR1 reads SQVTM; CDR2 reads ANQGSEA. V lost 5 bases to trimming and J lost 2 bases, with 12 bases between them. This CDR3 contains 13 residues. The DNA for the CDR3 is TGCAGCGTTACCAATCAGGGGAACTATGGCTACACCTTC. It specifies CSVTNQGNYGYTF.

The genes are TRBV5-5 and TRBJ2-3, with no clear D. V lost 0 bases and J 2 bases, leaving 13 bases between the germline ends. CDR1 is SGHKS and CDR2 is YYEKEE in the germline V gene (reference sequence). This CDR3 contains 16 residues. This CDR3 is CASSLAGAPLTDTQYF. The CDR3 region has the DNA TGTGCCAGCAGCTTGGCCGGCGCACCCCTCACAGATACGCAGTATTTT.

This clonotype has a handful of counts. The chain has TRBV18 and TRBJ2-7, with D uncertain. V lost 2 bases, J lost 7 bases, and 18 bases lay in between. This CDR3 is 15 amino acids long. In germline, CDR1 is KGHSH, CDR2 LQKENI. CDR3 sequence (DNA): TGTGCCAGCTCACCAGGAAGCTACTCAGGTGGGGAGCAGTACGTC. Encoded protein: CASSPGSYSGGEQYV.